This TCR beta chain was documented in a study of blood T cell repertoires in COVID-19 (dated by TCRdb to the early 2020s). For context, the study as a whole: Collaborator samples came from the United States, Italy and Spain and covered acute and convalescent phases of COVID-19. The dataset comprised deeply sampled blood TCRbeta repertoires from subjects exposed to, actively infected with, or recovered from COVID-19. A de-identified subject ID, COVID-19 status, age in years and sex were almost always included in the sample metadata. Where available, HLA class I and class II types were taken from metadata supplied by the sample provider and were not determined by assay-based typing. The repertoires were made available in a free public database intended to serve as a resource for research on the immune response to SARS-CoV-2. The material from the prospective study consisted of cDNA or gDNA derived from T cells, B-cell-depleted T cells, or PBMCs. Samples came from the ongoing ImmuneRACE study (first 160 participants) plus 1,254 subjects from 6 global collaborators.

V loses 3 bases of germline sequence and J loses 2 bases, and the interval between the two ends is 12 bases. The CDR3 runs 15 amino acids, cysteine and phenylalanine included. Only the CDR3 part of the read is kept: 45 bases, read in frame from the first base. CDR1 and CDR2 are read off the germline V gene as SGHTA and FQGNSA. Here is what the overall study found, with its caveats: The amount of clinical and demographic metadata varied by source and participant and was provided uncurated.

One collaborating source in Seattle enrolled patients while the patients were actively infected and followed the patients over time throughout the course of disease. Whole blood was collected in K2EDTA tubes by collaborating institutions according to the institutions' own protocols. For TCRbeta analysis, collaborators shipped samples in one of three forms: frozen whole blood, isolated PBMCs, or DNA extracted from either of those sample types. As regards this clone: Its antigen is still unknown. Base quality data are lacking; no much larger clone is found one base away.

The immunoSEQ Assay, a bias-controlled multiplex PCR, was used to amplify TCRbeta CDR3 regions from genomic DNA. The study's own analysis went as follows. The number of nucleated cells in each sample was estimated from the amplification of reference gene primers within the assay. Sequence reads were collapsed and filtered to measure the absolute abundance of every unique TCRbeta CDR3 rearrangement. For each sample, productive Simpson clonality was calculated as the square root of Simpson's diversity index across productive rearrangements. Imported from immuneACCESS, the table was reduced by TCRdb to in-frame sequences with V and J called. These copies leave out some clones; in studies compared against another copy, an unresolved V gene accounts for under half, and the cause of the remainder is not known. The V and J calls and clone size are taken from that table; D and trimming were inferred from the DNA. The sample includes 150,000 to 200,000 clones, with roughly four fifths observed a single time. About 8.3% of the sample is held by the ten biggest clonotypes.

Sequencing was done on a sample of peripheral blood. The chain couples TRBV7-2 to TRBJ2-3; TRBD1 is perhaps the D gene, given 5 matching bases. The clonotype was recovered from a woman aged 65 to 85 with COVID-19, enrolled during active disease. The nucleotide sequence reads TGTGCCAGCAGCTTCCAAAACAGGTTCACAGATACGCAGTATTTT. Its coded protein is CASSFQNRFTDTQYF.